Shown below are 7 T cell receptor beta chains from a single sample sequenced in a study of blood T cell repertoires in COVID-19. Assay: immunoSEQ multiplex PCR; the TCRdb copy retains only in-frame clones and omits some. This table has about 280,000 clones, 85% to 90% appearing once. The specimen was PBMCs or T cells enriched from blood (not recorded which). These receptors came from a woman aged 25 to 39 with acute COVID-19.

The chain links TRBV10-3 to TRBJ2-7; tentatively, D is TRBD2 (6 bases). V lost 6 bases and J 4 bases, leaving 19 bases between the germline ends. The CDR3 covers 15 residues. CDR1 and CDR2 (germline): ENHRY, SYGVKD. The CDR3 nucleotides read TGTGCCATCAGAAACCAGTCGGGGGTAGGTTACGAGCAGTACTTC. It codes for CAIRNQSGVGYEQYF.

This clone turned up a few times. The chain couples TRBV2 to TRBJ2-7; D possibly corresponds to TRBD2 (6 bases). The CDR3 loop spans 14 amino acids. The V end lost 3 bases, the J end lost 5 bases, and 14 bases lay between the germline ends. CDR1 SNHLY and CDR2 FYNNEI come from the germline V gene. The CDR3 bases are TGTGCCAGCAGTGACCCTCAGATAGCGGACGAGCAGTACTTC. Translating it yields CASSDPQIADEQYF.

The chain joins TRBV13 to TRBJ2-3, with D possibly being TRBD2 (5 bases). The CDR3 spans 13 residues. Trimming took 7 bases from V and 0 from J, leaving 8 bases between them. Germline-derived CDR1 and CDR2 are PRHDT and FYEKMQ (reference sequence). CDR3 coding DNA: TGTGCCAGCAATCGGGGAAGCACAGATACGCAGTATTTT. Protein sequence: CASNRGSTDTQYF. Supplemented by reference TRBV13 and TRBJ2-3, the full variable domain reads AAGVIQSPRHLIKEKRETATLKCYPIPRHDTVYWYQQGPGQDPQFLISFYEKMQSDKGSIPDRFSAQQFSDYHSELNMSSLELGDSALYFCASNRGSTDTQYFGPGTRLTVL.

This chain connects TRBV7-9 to TRBJ1-6; D unresolved. V gave up 7 bases and J gave up 8 bases, with 9 bases separating them. CDR1 is SEHNR, CDR2 FQNEAQ, per germline (reference sequence). CDR3 length equals 12 residues. The CDR3 spells CASTIEDSPLHF. CDR3 nucleotides: TGTGCCAGCACCATCGAGGATTCACCCCTCCACTTT.

V gene TRBV11-1 combines with J gene TRBJ2-1, with D unresolved. V lost 1 base and J lost 8, with 9 bases in between. This CDR3 region has 13 residues. Germline values: CDR1 SGHAT, CDR2 FQDESV (reference sequence). The CDR3 reads CASSLGQAHEQFF. The CDR3 coding sequence is TGTGCCAGCAGCTTAGGTCAGGCCCATGAGCAGTTCTTC.

The chain uses TRBV30 and TRBJ1-6, with 7 bases fitting TRBD1. The trim removed 6 bases at V and 8 bases at J, leaving 7 bases unmatched. CDR3 size: 13 residues. Germline-derived CDR1 and CDR2 are GTSNPN and SVGIG (reference sequence). The CDR3 protein is CACLRQGYSPLHF. The CDR3 DNA sequence: TGTGCCTGCCTTCGACAGGGCTATTCACCCCTCCACTTT.

The V gene is TRBV7-2, the J gene TRBJ1-2, with a tentative D call TRBD1 (6 bases). This CDR3 has 14 amino acids. Germline V gives CDR1 SGHTA, CDR2 FQGNSA. Trimming stripped 5 bases from V and 6 bases from J, with 16 bases between. In DNA, the CDR3 is TGTGCCAGCAGCCCGGACAGTGATGTGGATGGCTACACCTTC. This encodes CASSPDSDVDGYTF.